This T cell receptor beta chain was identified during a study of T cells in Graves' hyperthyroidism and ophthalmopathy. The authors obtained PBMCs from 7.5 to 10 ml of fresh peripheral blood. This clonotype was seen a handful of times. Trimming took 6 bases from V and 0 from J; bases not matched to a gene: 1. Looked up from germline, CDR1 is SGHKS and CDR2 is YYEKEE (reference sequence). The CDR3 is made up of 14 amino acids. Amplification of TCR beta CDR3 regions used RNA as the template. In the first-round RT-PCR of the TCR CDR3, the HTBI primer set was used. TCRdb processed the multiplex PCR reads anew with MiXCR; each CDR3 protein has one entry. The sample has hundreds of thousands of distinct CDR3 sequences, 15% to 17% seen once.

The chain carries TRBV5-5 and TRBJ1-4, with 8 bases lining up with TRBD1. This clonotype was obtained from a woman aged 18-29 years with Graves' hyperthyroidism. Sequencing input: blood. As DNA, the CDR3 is TGTGCCAGCAAGGGACAGGCAACTAATGAAAAACTGTTTTTT. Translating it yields CASKGQATNEKLFF.